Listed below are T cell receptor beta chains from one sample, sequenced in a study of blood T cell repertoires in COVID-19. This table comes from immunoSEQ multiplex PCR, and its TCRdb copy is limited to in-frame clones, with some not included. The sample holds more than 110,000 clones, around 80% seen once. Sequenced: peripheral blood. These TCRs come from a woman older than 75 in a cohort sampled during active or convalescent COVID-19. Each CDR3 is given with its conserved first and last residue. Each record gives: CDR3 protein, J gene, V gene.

CASGPFTGQGAYEQYF TRBJ2-7 TRBV12-5
CASSSGLAGGGQETQYF TRBJ2-5 TRBV7-2
CASRTGTYGYTF TRBJ1-2 TRBV6-6
CASSLAYGGTDTQYF TRBJ2-3 TRBV7-8
CASSYRVGLHEQYF TRBJ2-7 TRBV7-2
CASPGRINQPQHF TRBJ1-5 TRBV19
CAWTTGWTEAFF TRBJ1-1 TRBV30
CASSWAGQYNEQFF TRBJ2-1 TRBV7-3
CSVTDRANTEAFF TRBJ1-1 TRBV29-1
CAGGWLAGIDTQYF TRBJ2-3 TRBV2
CASSIRGAGANVLTF TRBJ2-6 TRBV19
CASSEQGQNNSPLHF TRBJ1-6 TRBV19
CASSQDAAGGRETQYF TRBJ2-5 TRBV4-1
CASSARPGQSTDTQYF TRBJ2-3 TRBV9
CASSDLRGYMNTEAFF TRBJ1-1 TRBV6-1
CASSQQRLAGESYEQYF TRBJ2-7 TRBV3-1/TRBV3-2
CSVHTLGNGYTF TRBJ1-2 TRBV29-1
CATSRNPSGGATGELFF TRBJ2-2 TRBV15
CASSLTENTGELFF TRBJ2-2 TRBV7-9
CASSPDRATNQPQHF TRBJ1-5 TRBV11-3